This T cell receptor beta chain was recorded in a study of cytomegalovirus exposure and HLA in healthy donors. Study background: Sequencing of roughly 180 million T cells in an earlier analysis found around 100 million unique TCR beta sequences. Study results and limitations: Solely CMV serostatus was available to characterize immune exposure. Accurate prediction of most subjects' HLA-A and HLA-B alleles from TCR beta sequences was reported.

V lost 1 base and J 8 bases, leaving 11 bases between the germline ends. This CDR3 spans 13 amino acids. From germline, CDR1 is SGHTA and CDR2 FQGNSA. The PCR employed 60 Vbeta primers together with 13 Jbeta primers. Libraries were prepared by immunoSEQ multiplex PCR; TCRdb keeps only in-frame clonotypes and omits some of them. The sample has over 100,000 clones; around 80% are singletons. A note on this clone: Its matching antigen is unknown.

Sample: PBMCs. This receptor was taken from a woman aged 18-29 years in good health and CMV-seropositive. This sequence joins TRBV7-2 and TRBJ1-1; D might be TRBD1 (6 bases). The CDR3 nucleotides read TGTGCCAGCAGCTTAGGGGGCAGGGGCGAAGCTTTCTTT. Translating it yields CASSLGGRGEAFF.